A single sample is the source of the 14 T cell receptor beta chains below, sequenced in a study of radiation and T cells in renal cell carcinoma. Profiling relied on immunoSEQ multiplex PCR, and the TCRdb table lists in-frame clones only, not all of them. The data contain 100,000 or so clones, 65% to 90% of them singletons. Specified time point: baseline pretreatment blood. This sample's treatment: 15 Gy SBRT to primary tumor, nephrectomy 4 weeks later. The specimen was blood, collected from a patient whose treatment included radiotherapy and nephrectomy. The source is a man between 45 and 60 years old with renal cell carcinoma.

J is TRBJ2-7 and V is TRBV7-9; D gene unclear. Germline V lookup: CDR1 SEHNR, CDR2 FQNEAQ (reference sequence). V lost 5 bases and J 3 bases, leaving 5 bases between the germline ends. The CDR3 spans 11 residues. The CDR3 reads CASSLYYEQYF. As DNA, the CDR3 is TGTGCCAGCAGCCTGTACTACGAGCAGTACTTC.

This clone was picked up a small number of times. The CDR3 DNA follows: TGTGCCAGCAGCTCCGGACTAGCGGGGGTTACGGAGCTGTTTTTT. This gives the protein CASSSGLAGVTELFF. This sequence joins TRBV7-3 and TRBJ2-2; 13 nucleotides align to TRBD2. J was trimmed by 10 bases and V by 4 bases; bases with no gene match: 6. The CDR3 is 15 residues long. Germline-derived CDR1 and CDR2 are SGHTA and FQGTGA.

The chain is built from TRBV7-2 and TRBJ2-1; TRBD2 matches at 7 bases. With V trimmed by 6 bases and J by 4 bases, 6 bases remained unmatched. This CDR3 region has 14 residues. The germline V gene has CDR1 SGHTA and CDR2 FQGNSA. CDR3: CASRALADYNEQFF. The DNA of the CDR3 is TGTGCCAGCAGGGCTCTAGCGGATTACAATGAGCAGTTCTTC.

The genes are TRBV19 and TRBJ2-2; no reliable D call. CDR1 is LNHDA, CDR2 SQIVND, per germline (reference sequence). Trimming took off 1 base at V and 3 bases at J, with 9 bases between the two ends. The CDR3 length is 15 residues. The CDR3 bases are TGTGCCAGTAGTATAGTTTGGCCATACACCGGGGAGCTGTTTTTT. It yields the protein CASSIVWPYTGELFF.

The count of this clone is one. The chain is built from TRBV5-1 and TRBJ2-1, with D tentatively TRBD1 or TRBD2 (5 bases each). CDR1 SGHRS and CDR2 YFSETQ come from the germline V gene. Trimming shortened V by 0 bases and J by 5 bases, and 12 bases separated the two germline ends. The CDR3 length is 15 residues. CDR3: CASSLGGTVDNEQFF. The CDR3 DNA is TGCGCCAGCAGCTTGGGAGGGACCGTTGACAATGAGCAGTTCTTC.

The chain has TRBV11-3 and TRBJ2-5; D is uncertain. The CDR3 has 12 amino acids. Trimming left V 4 bases short and J 5 bases short, with 8 bases between. Germline CDR1 SGHNT, CDR2 YENEEA. CDR3 loop: CASSSNSETQYF. The DNA for the CDR3 is TGTGCCAGCAGCTCCAACAGTGAGACCCAGTACTTC.

This CDR3 reads CASSLVAATEAFF. As DNA, the CDR3 is TGTGCCAGCAGCTTAGTGGCCGCTACTGAAGCTTTCTTT. This rearrangement joins TRBV7-2 to TRBJ1-1; D gene ambiguous. V was pared by 1 base and J by 5 bases, with 8 bases between. CDR3 size: 13 residues. Germline assignment: CDR1 SGHTA and CDR2 FQGNSA.

The chain has TRBV9 and TRBJ2-1; TRBD2 matches at 9 bases. In germline, CDR1 is SGDLS, CDR2 YYNGEE. The length of the CDR3 is 14 residues. The V segment lost 2 bases and the J segment 4 bases; nucleotides outside the gene matches: 1. The CDR3 protein is CASSVSGGYNEQFF. The CDR3 region has the DNA TGTGCCAGCAGCGTTAGCGGGGGTTACAATGAGCAGTTCTTC. Filled out from reference TRBV9 and TRBJ2-1, the complete variable domain reads DSGVTQTPKHLITATGQRVTLRCSPRSGDLSVYWYQQSLDQGLQFLIQYYNGEERAKGNILERFSAQQFPDLHSELNLSSLELGDSALYFCASSVSGGYNEQFFGPGTRLTVL.

The rearrangement links TRBV11-2 to TRBJ2-1; TRBD2 matches 8 bases. The CDR3 runs to 17 residues. The V segment lost 1 base and the J segment 0 bases; nucleotides outside the gene matches: 5. CDR1 SGHAT and CDR2 FQNNGV come from the germline V gene. The DNA for the CDR3 is TGTGCCAGCAGCTTAGGTCCTGGGACTAGCTCCTACAATGAGCAGTTCTTC. Translated: CASSLGPGTSSYNEQFF.

V is TRBV6-4 and J is TRBJ2-1; 11 bases map to TRBD2. The J segment lost 13 bases and the V segment lost 5 bases, leaving 19 bases of the junction unmatched. Germline V CDR1 and CDR2: MRHNA, SNTAGT. The length of the CDR3 is 17 residues. Here the CDR3 reads CASSTAAVASGGRPQFF. CDR3 nucleotide sequence: TGTGCCAGCAGTACGGCCGCTGTCGCTAGCGGGGGGCGACCCCAGTTCTTC.

The chain recombines TRBV28 with TRBJ2-1, with TRBD2 identical over 10 bases. With 6 bases clipped from V and 4 bases from J, the junction kept 12 bases outside the gene matches. The CDR3 is 17 amino acids. CDR1 is MDHEN and CDR2 is SYDVKM in the germline V gene. CDR3 nucleotide sequence: TGTGCCAGCAGCCCAGGGGAAGCGGGAGGGATTTACAATGAGCAGTTCTTC. Protein: CASSPGEAGGIYNEQFF.

The rearrangement links TRBV9 to TRBJ2-3; no definite D call. In germline, CDR1 is SGDLS, CDR2 YYNGEE. Trimming stripped 4 bases from V and 5 bases from J, with 14 bases between. The CDR3 runs to 14 residues. The CDR3 spells CASSPPQVLDTQYF. The DNA of the CDR3 is TGTGCCAGCAGCCCACCTCAGGTCCTAGATACGCAGTATTTT.

This clone was seen a few times. V usage is TRBV30 and J usage is TRBJ1-1, with 8 bases lining up with TRBD1. Losses at the gene ends were 3 bases for V and 5 bases for J; bases not matched to a gene: 5. The CDR3 is 13 residues long. Germline V gene lookup returns CDR1 GTSNPN and CDR2 SVGIG (reference sequence). CDR3 residues: CAWRAGGWTEAFF. CDR3 in DNA: TGTGCCTGGAGAGCAGGGGGCTGGACTGAAGCTTTCTTT.

This CDR3 is CASSLGVQTPNEKLFF. CDR3 bases: TGTGCCAGCAGCTTAGGGGTACAGACACCTAATGAAAAACTGTTTTTT. J is TRBJ1-4 and V is TRBV7-2; no definite D call. Germline V lookup: CDR1 SGHTA, CDR2 FQGNSA. The CDR3 consists of 16 residues. The V and J ends lost 1 base and 3 bases respectively, with 12 bases between them. Full variable domain (remainder filled in from reference TRBV7-2 and TRBJ1-4): GAGVSQSPSNKVTEKGKDVELRCDPISGHTALYWYRQSLGQGLEFLIYFQGNSAPDKSGLPSDRFSAERTGGSVSTLTIQRTQQEDSAVYLCASSLGVQTPNEKLFFGSGTQLSVL.